Described below is a single T cell receptor (beta chain) sequence and its context. The entry originates in a study of blood T cell repertoires in COVID-19. Germline CDR1 and CDR2: SGHTA and FQGNSA. This CDR3 is built from 15 residues. The germline V and J ends were trimmed by 2 bases and 5 bases, with 15 bases remaining between them. Only in-frame clones appear in the TCRdb table, and some are missing; sequencing was by immunoSEQ multiplex PCR. Of around 68,000 clones detected, roughly 84% appear once; the ten largest clones hold 6% to 7%. Sequenced input: peripheral blood. This chain uses TRBV7-2 with TRBJ1-1, with a tentative D call TRBD1 (6 bases). This TCR derives from a man aged 45-65 years with active COVID-19. The CDR3 here is CASSLIPTGPTEAFF. CDR3 DNA: TGTGCCAGCAGCTTAATACCCACAGGGCCTACTGAAGCTTTCTTT. The full variable domain, in which reference TRBV7-2 and TRBJ1-1 provide the parts outside the CDR3, is GAGVSQSPSNKVTEKGKDVELRCDPISGHTALYWYRQSLGQGLEFLIYFQGNSAPDKSGLPSDRFSAERTGGSVSTLTIQRTQQEDSAVYLCASSLIPTGPTEAFFGQGTRLTVV.